This T cell receptor (beta chain) comes out of a study of T cells in Graves' hyperthyroidism and ophthalmopathy. CDR1 is SGHVS, CDR2 FQNEAQ, per germline. V lost 4 bases, J lost 0 bases, and 1 base stayed unmatched. The CDR3 is 15 amino acids. This clonotype was detected many times. RNA transcripts were the template for amplifying TCR beta CDR3 regions. Using the HTBI primer set, a first-round RT-PCR was run on the TCR CDR3. TCRdb reprocessed the multiplex PCR reads with MiXCR, giving one entry per CDR3 protein. The sample shows about 480,000 distinct CDR3 sequences, less than 25% of them seen only once.

The chain links TRBV7-8 to TRBJ2-1; 9 bases are a match to TRBD1. Sequenced input: blood. The sequence was collected from a woman aged 70-85 years with Graves' ophthalmopathy. CDR3 amino acids: CASSSTGGSYNEQFF. In nucleotides, the CDR3 is TGTGCCAGCAGCTCGACAGGGGGCTCCTACAATGAGCAGTTCTTC.